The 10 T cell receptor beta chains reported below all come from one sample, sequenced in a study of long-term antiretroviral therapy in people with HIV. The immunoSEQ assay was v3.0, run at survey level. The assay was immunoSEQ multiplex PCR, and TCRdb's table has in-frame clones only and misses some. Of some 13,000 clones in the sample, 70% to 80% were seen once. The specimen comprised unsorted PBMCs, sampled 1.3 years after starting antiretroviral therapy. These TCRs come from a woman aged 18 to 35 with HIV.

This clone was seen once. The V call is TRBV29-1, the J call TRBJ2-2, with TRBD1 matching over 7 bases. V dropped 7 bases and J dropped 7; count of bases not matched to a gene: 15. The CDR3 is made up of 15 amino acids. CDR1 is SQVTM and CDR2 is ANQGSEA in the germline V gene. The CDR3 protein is CSASAAGGSVGELFF. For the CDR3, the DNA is TGCAGCGCAAGTGCTGCAGGGGGAAGTGTCGGGGAGCTGTTTTTT.

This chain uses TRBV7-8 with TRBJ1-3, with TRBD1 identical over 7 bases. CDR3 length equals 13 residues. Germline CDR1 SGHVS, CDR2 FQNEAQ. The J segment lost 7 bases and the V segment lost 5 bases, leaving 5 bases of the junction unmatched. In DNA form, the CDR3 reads TGTGCCAGCAGCCAAGGGACAGAGAACACCATATATTTT. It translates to CASSQGTENTIYF.

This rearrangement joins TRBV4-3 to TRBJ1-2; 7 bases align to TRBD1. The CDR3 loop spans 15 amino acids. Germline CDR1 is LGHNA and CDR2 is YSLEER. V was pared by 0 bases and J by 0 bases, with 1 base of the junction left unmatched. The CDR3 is CASSQDRGTNYGYTF. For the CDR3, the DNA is TGCGCCAGCAGCCAAGACAGGGGGACTAACTATGGCTACACCTTC.

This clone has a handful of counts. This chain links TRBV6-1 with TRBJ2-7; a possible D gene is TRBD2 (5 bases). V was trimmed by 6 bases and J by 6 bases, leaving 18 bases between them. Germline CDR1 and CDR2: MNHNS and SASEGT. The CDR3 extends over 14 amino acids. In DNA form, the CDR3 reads TGTGCCAGCAGGGATCCCCTCGGGGTACTCGAGCAGTACTTC. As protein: CASRDPLGVLEQYF.

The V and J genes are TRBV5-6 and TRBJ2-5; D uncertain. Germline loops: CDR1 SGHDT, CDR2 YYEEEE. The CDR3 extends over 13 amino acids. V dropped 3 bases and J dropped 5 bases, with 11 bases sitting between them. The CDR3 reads CASSYTVGETQYF. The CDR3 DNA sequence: TGTGCCAGCAGCTATACCGTGGGGGAGACCCAGTACTTC.

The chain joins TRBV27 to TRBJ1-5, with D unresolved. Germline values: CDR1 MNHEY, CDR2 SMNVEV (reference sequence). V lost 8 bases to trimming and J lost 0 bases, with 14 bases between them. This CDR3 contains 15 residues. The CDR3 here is CASLNEIRSNQPQHF. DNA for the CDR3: TGTGCCAGCCTCAACGAGATCCGTAGCAATCAGCCCCAGCATTTT.

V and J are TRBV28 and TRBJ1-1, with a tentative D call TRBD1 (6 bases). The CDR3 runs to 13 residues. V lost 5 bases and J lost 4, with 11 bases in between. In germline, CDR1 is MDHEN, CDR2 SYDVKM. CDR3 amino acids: CASSHTGSTEAFF. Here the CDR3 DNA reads TGTGCCAGCAGTCACACAGGGAGCACTGAAGCTTTCTTT.

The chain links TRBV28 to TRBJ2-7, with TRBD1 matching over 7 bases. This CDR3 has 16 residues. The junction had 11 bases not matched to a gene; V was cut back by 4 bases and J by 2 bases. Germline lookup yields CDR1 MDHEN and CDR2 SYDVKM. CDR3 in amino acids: CASSSSSGTDPYEQYF. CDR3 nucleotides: TGTGCCAGCAGTTCCAGCTCCGGGACAGATCCCTACGAGCAGTACTTC. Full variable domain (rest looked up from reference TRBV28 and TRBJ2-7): DVKVTQSSRYLVKRTGEKVFLECVQDMDHENMFWYRQDPGLGLRLIYFSYDVKMKEKGDIPEGYSVSREKKERFSLILESASTNQTSMYLCASSSSSGTDPYEQYFGPGTRLTVT.

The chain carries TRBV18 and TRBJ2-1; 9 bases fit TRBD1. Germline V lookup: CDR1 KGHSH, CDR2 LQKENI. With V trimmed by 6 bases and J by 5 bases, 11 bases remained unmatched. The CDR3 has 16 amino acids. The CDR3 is CASSRWDRDRDNEQFF. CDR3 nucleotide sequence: TGTGCCAGCTCGCGGTGGGACCGGGACAGGGACAATGAGCAGTTCTTC.

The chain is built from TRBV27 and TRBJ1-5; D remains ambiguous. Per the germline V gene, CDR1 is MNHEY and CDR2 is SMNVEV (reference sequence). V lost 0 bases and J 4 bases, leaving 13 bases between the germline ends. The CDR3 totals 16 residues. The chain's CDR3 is CASSLSRGGGNQPQHF. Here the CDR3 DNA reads TGTGCCAGCAGTTTATCTCGGGGTGGCGGGAATCAGCCCCAGCATTTT.